This T cell receptor (beta chain) was identified in a study of Ad26.COV2.S vaccination and SARS-CoV-2 variants. This sample's treatment: 15 to 20 received Ad26.COV2.S at low or high dose, single or two shots; 5 received placebo; per-sample allocation not given. It was on day 63 after the first vaccine or placebo injection that samples were taken. Germline CDR1 is SGHTA and CDR2 is FQGTGA. The CDR3 contains 15 residues. Trimming removed 4 bases from V and 6 bases from J; junction bases left unmatched: 6. Sequencing used immunoSEQ multiplex PCR; TCRdb keeps in-frame clones, though not all of them. The sample holds some 390,000 clones, about 88% seen once.

The clonotype was recovered from a person aged 18 to 59 who received the Ad26.COV2.S COVID-19 vaccine or a placebo. The sequencing here drew on peripheral blood, taken in a trial of Ad26.COV2.S vaccine versus placebo. The chain employs TRBV7-3 and TRBJ2-2, with TRBD2 matching 9 bases. The CDR3 region has the DNA TGTGCCAGCAGCTCTCAAGCGGGAGGCCCCGGGGAGCTGTTTTTT. It encodes CASSSQAGGPGELFF.